The TCR beta chain under discussion was sequenced for a study of shared clonotypes between healthy human individuals (dated by TCRdb to 2018 to 2021). In terms of the full investigation: Three men and two women, aged 18 to 49 years, made up the cohort. Per donor, three plates each were used for CD4 naive and CD4 memory, two for CD8 naive, and one for CD8 memory. Blood TCR repertoires of several healthy adults were deeply sequenced to estimate repertoire size and the extent of clonotype sharing between individuals. Different laboratories and diverse techniques were used to prepare libraries and sequence TCR repertoires, to increase sequencing depth and limit assay-specific biases. Between about 0.85 and 8.9 billion PBMCs per donor were obtained by leukapheresis.

As for this clone: Its antigen remains unidentified. At one boundary the junction diverges from the germline segment, which might be a read error.

Healthy HIV-negative adults with no recently reported acute infections or vaccinations were included as donors. Every donor was a Caucasian adult residing in Nashville, Tennessee, USA. Magnetic negative selection was used to enrich CD4+ T cells, after which naive cells were positively selected on CD45RA and the negative fraction became the memory subset. After blood collection by leukapheresis, PBMCs were isolated using Ficoll-Histopaque density gradient centrifugation and then cryopreserved in the vapor phase of liquid nitrogen. Analytical flow cytometry was used to check the purity and quantity of each magnetically sorted T cell population. Genomic DNA was isolated from each sorted fraction and quantified by UV absorbance on a Nanodrop 2000c. Overall study outcomes, separate from this receptor: Estimated clonotype richness was generally larger for naive than for memory subsets. Sampling was restricted to blood, and TCR repertoires in tissues likely differ from the TCR repertoires found in blood. The genetic and exposure-history diversity represented was limited by the small number of donors. Even with the large sequencing depth, rarefaction of the sorted-subset datasets indicated that sequencing was incomplete. Clonotypes shared by all four sorted-subset donors showed higher generation probabilities than non-shared clonotypes. When several donors were compared, the shared fraction of clonotypes was about 5.2% for naive CD4, about 4% for naive CD8, roughly 2.3% for memory CD4, and roughly 0.43% for memory CD8. Pairwise subsampling indicated that sequencing depth was expected to affect the degree of clonotype sharing among donors.

Using the deep immunoSEQ assay, multiplex PCR amplified TCR CDR3 regions from genomic DNA. For each cell subset, the extracted genomic DNA was distributed evenly across all wells of several immunoSEQ 96-well plates, and each plate served as one replicate. For sorted subsets, each replicate PCR was loaded with 150 to 250 ng genomic DNA, equivalent to 30,000 or so T cell genomes. Purified libraries were measured with a Qubit 3.0 fluorometer, size-checked on a Bioanalyzer 2100, and measured again with the KAPA Library Quantification kit. A separate single-read 150-cycle Illumina NextSeq 550 flow cell was used to sequence each immunoSEQ 96-well plate. As for how the authors treated the data: Because the immunoSEQ output held only junctional sequences and lacked quality scores, the filtering could not match the filtering applied to full-length reads. To assign V/J genes and CDR3, sequences were annotated against IMGT germline references using PyIR, a Python wrapper for IgBLAST v1.9. Any read was removed if the V/J assignment was weak (E-value above 1e-6), the CDR3 was missing, or the read contained stop codons, out-of-frame junctions, or ambiguous translated residues. V3J clonotypes were defined as sequences sharing an identical inferred V gene, J gene, and CDR3 amino acid sequence. Percentage overlap between repertoires was computed as shared unique clonotypes divided by the size of the smaller repertoire. Repertoire richness was assessed with RTK rarefaction, the Chao1 estimator, and Recon v2.1 estimates of unobserved clonotypes. OLGA was used to compute generation probabilities for all TCRbeta clonotypes that the gDNA method yielded from a handful of donors. TCRdb mirrors the immuneACCESS table, restricted to in-frame sequences. Some clones are absent from its copies; in checked studies, under half trace to an unresolved V gene, and the reason for the others is unknown. That table furnishes V, J and clone size, whereas the DNA furnished D and trimming. For this sample there are 2 million to 2.5 million clones; 90% to 95% appear just once. The top ten constitute around 0.37% of the sample.

There are 15 amino acids in the CDR3, from cysteine to phenylalanine inclusive. Solely the CDR3 DNA is kept, with 45 bases framed from the first base. CDR1 and CDR2 are read off the germline V gene (reference sequence) as LNHDA and SQIVND. Sequencing was carried out using naive CD4+ T cells from PBMCs. The cell subset or site label of this sample denotes: CD45RA+ positively selected. The TCR comes from a man between 18 and 35 years old in good health. Some clones in this sample may be carry-over from other donors' samples. The chain was built from TRBV19 and TRBJ2-6; the D segment could be TRBD1, given 6 matching bases. The CDR3 in this case is CASSRGTTRATVLTF. The nucleotide sequence is TGTGCCAGTAGTAGAGGGACAACCCGCGCCACCGTCCTGACTTTC.